Following are 25 T cell receptor beta chains from one sample sequenced in a study of technical replicates of blood from a handful of donors. The method was immunoSEQ multiplex PCR; TCRdb's version includes in-frame clones alone and lacks a portion of them. This table has 60,000 to 90,000 clones, just under 95% appearing once. Source material: T cells isolated from PBMCs. Receptor source: a human donor in good health.

DNA of the CDR3: TGTGCCAGCAGTATGAGCGTCAAGGGGGCGCGTCTCAACTATGGCTACACCTTC. Residues: CASSMSVKGARLNYGYTF. The V call is TRBV27, the J call TRBJ1-2, with 7 nucleotides matching TRBD1. There are 18 residues in the CDR3. The germline CDR1 and CDR2 sequences are MNHEY and SMNVEV (reference sequence). V was pared by 5 bases and J by 2 bases, with 17 bases of the junction left unmatched.

The chain joins TRBV7-8 to TRBJ1-5; D perhaps matches TRBD1 (5 bases). The CDR3 length is 15 residues. Germline V gene sequence: CDR1 SGHVS, CDR2 FQNEAQ. Trimming removed 2 bases at V and 6 bases at J, with 14 bases between. The CDR3 region has the DNA TGTGCCAGCAGCTTAACAATCGGAAGGGGTCAGCCCCAGCATTTT. Its protein product is CASSLTIGRGQPQHF.

The rearrangement uses TRBV11-3 and TRBJ2-2; possibly TRBD1 for D (6 bases). Germline CDR1 SGHNT, CDR2 YENEEA. Trimming left V 5 bases short and J 4 bases short, with 14 bases between. The CDR3 consists of 15 residues. The CDR3 loop is CASSRSQGSTGELFF. DNA for the CDR3: TGTGCCAGCAGCCGCTCGCAGGGGAGCACCGGGGAGCTGTTTTTT.

This clone appeared once. The genes are TRBV4-1 and TRBJ1-1; 9 bases are a match to TRBD1. The J segment lost 1 base and the V segment lost 6 bases, leaving 3 bases of the junction unmatched. Germline assignment: CDR1 MGHRA and CDR2 YSYEKL. The CDR3 is 14 amino acids. Written as DNA, the CDR3 is TGCGCCAGCAGAGGGACAGGGCGGAACACTGAAGCTTTCTTT. Its protein is CASRGTGRNTEAFF.

The CDR3 loop is CASSLTNYQGSSYEQYF. The CDR3 nucleotides are TGTGCCAGCAGCCTTACCAACTATCAGGGTAGCTCCTACGAGCAGTACTTC. This chain joins TRBV11-2 and TRBJ2-7, with D perhaps TRBD1 (5 bases). Trimming removed 5 bases at V and 0 bases at J, with 20 bases between. The CDR3 sequence is 17 residues long. Germline values: CDR1 SGHAT, CDR2 FQNNGV.

The V gene is TRBV13, the J gene TRBJ2-7; the match to TRBD2 covers 8 bases. The trim removed 7 bases at V and 4 bases at J, leaving 9 bases unmatched. The V gene's germline CDR1 is PRHDT and CDR2 FYEKMQ (reference sequence). CDR3 size: 14 residues. CDR3 DNA: TGTGCCAGCACCCTCGGGGGGGCGCGATACGAGCAGTACTTC. Its translation is CASTLGGARYEQYF.

V and J are TRBV27 and TRBJ1-1; no definite D call. Trimming cost V 5 bases and J 3 bases, with 16 bases left between them. There are 15 residues in the CDR3. Looked up from germline, CDR1 is MNHEY and CDR2 is SMNVEV (reference sequence). CDR3 nucleotides: TGTGCCAGCAGTCTCTCGGTAGAGGGATACACTGAAGCTTTCTTT. Translated, it gives CASSLSVEGYTEAFF.

V and J are TRBV6-1 and TRBJ2-1; tentative D call: TRBD2 (6 bases). The CDR3 is made up of 13 amino acids. V was shortened by 3 bases and J by 9 bases, with 12 bases between the two germline ends. The germline gives CDR1 MNHNS, CDR2 SASEGT. The CDR3 here is CASSETSTTEQFF. DNA for the CDR3: TGTGCCAGCAGTGAGACTAGTACGACTGAGCAGTTCTTC.

This clone was seen a single time. The chain carries TRBV19 and TRBJ1-2; no definite D call. Per germline, CDR1 LNHDA and CDR2 SQIVND (reference sequence). Trimming took 9 bases from V and 8 from J, leaving 19 bases between them. This CDR3 region has 13 residues. The CDR3 here is CARPASERGGYTF. As DNA, the CDR3 is TGTGCCAGACCCGCTAGCGAGCGAGGAGGCTACACCTTC.

This rearrangement joins TRBV19 to TRBJ1-5; D uncertain. Germline V gene data show CDR1 as LNHDA and CDR2 as SQIVND (reference sequence). Trimming stripped 6 bases from V and 0 bases from J, with 9 bases between. The length of the CDR3 is 14 residues. The DNA of the CDR3 is TGTGCCAGTAGCTTACACGTTAGCAATCAGCCCCAGCATTTT. Translating it yields CASSLHVSNQPQHF.

V usage is TRBV14 and J usage is TRBJ2-1, with TRBD1 identical over 8 bases. In germline, CDR1 is SGHDN, CDR2 FVKESK. V trimming: 4 bases; J trimming: 6 bases; junction bases outside the gene matches: 5. The CDR3 has 14 residues. As DNA, the CDR3 is TGTGCCAGCAGCCTTCGGGACAGGTCCAATGAGCAGTTCTTC. The encoded protein is CASSLRDRSNEQFF.

V is TRBV5-1 and J is TRBJ1-2, with 11 bases that match TRBD1. Germline CDR1 SGHRS, CDR2 YFSETQ. The CDR3 is 17 residues long. V was pared by 4 bases and J by 4 bases, with 12 bases of the junction left unmatched. Here the CDR3 DNA reads TGCGCCAGCAGCCAAGATATACGGACAGGGGGCAGCTATGGCTACACCTTC. Its protein product is CASSQDIRTGGSYGYTF.

This chain connects TRBV14 to TRBJ2-7, with 11 nucleotides matching TRBD2. The CDR3 spans 18 residues. CDR1 is SGHDN, CDR2 FVKESK, per germline. Trimming took 0 bases from V and 1 from J; bases not matched to a gene: 8. The CDR3 reads CASSQEYGSGGASYEQYF. DNA for the CDR3: TGTGCCAGCAGCCAAGAATACGGTAGCGGGGGGGCTTCCTACGAGCAGTACTTC.

The J gene is TRBJ2-6, the V gene TRBV7-6; 10 positions agree with TRBD1. J was trimmed by 3 bases and V by 1 base; bases with no gene match: 6. The germline V gene encodes CDR1 SGHVS and CDR2 FNYEAQ. The CDR3 is 18 amino acids. The CDR3 coding sequence is TGTGCCAGCAGCTTAGTGGGACAGGGGATTTTTGGGGCCAACGTCCTGACTTTC. It is translated as CASSLVGQGIFGANVLTF.

This chain links TRBV6-6 with TRBJ1-2; D remains unclear. The germline V gene encodes CDR1 MNHNY and CDR2 SVGAGI (reference sequence). Trimming shortened V by 4 bases and J by 5 bases, and 2 bases separated the two germline ends. The CDR3 contains 10 residues. The CDR3 DNA follows: TGTGCCAGCAGTTCTTATGGCTACACCTTC. It encodes CASSSYGYTF.

The V and J genes are TRBV5-1 and TRBJ1-2; weak D call: TRBD1 (5 bases). This CDR3 has 16 amino acids. Trimming removed 0 bases at V and 4 bases at J, with 16 bases between. The germline V gene encodes CDR1 SGHRS and CDR2 YFSETQ. CDR3 residues: CASSLDPVGALYGYTF. CDR3 nucleotide sequence: TGCGCCAGCAGCTTGGACCCCGTAGGGGCGCTCTATGGCTACACCTTC.

The V and J genes are TRBV15 and TRBJ1-1; D call uncertain. The CDR3 sequence is 17 residues long. The V end lost 0 bases, the J end lost 7 bases, and 21 bases lay between the germline ends. Germline CDR1 LNHNV, CDR2 YYDKDF (reference sequence). CDR3 bases: TGTGCCACCAGCAGAGATCCACCGGTGGGTGGAGGACTTGAAGCTTTCTTT. Translating it yields CATSRDPPVGGGLEAFF.

The CDR3 DNA sequence: TGTGCCAGCAGCCAAGTACTACTTTGGACAGGGGTTAGCTCTGGAAACACCATATATTTT. Protein: CASSQVLLWTGVSSGNTIYF. V gene TRBV14 combines with J gene TRBJ1-3; 9 bases are a match to TRBD1. Germline V lookup: CDR1 SGHDN, CDR2 FVKESK. The CDR3 length is 20 residues. With V trimmed by 1 base and J by 0 bases, 13 bases remained unmatched.

The chain links TRBV4-1 to TRBJ2-1; 11 bases are a match to TRBD2. Looked up from germline, CDR1 is MGHRA and CDR2 is YSYEKL. This CDR3 region has 16 residues. The V segment lost 3 bases and the J segment 9 bases; nucleotides outside the gene matches: 10. CDR3 bases: TGCGCCAGCAGCCATGGACTAGCGGGCCGACAGGGTGAGCAGTTCTTC. Protein product: CASSHGLAGRQGEQFF.

The V call is TRBV7-9, the J call TRBJ2-3; 8 positions match TRBD1. CDR1 is SEHNR and CDR2 is FQNEAQ in the germline V gene (reference sequence). CDR3 size: 15 residues. J was trimmed by 3 bases and V by 7 bases; bases with no gene match: 9. CDR3 DNA sequence: TGTGCCAGCACCATACCGGGACAGGAAACAGATACGCAGTATTTT. This translates into CASTIPGQETDTQYF.

This clone was observed a few times. This chain links TRBV30 with TRBJ2-1; the D gene is possibly TRBD2 (5 bases). The CDR3 runs 15 residues. Germline V gene data show CDR1 as GTSNPN and CDR2 as SVGIG (reference sequence). The V end was cut by 0 bases, the J end by 0 bases, with 9 bases between. The CDR3 loop reads CAWSVLGSSYNEQFF. CDR3 nucleotides: TGTGCCTGGAGTGTATTAGGGAGCTCCTACAATGAGCAGTTCTTC.

This rearrangement joins TRBV30 to TRBJ1-5; TRBD1 matches 7 bases. This CDR3 comprises 14 residues. With V trimmed by 5 bases and J by 3 bases, 7 bases remained unmatched. Per germline, CDR1 GTSNPN and CDR2 SVGIG (reference sequence). In DNA form, the CDR3 reads TGTGCCTGGGATTCCACAGGGGTCAATCAGCCCCAGCATTTT. Residues: CAWDSTGVNQPQHF.

The V and J genes are TRBV19 and TRBJ1-2; the D gene is possibly TRBD1 (6 bases). Germline CDR1 LNHDA, CDR2 SQIVND (reference sequence). The CDR3 length is 16 residues. The germline V and J ends were trimmed by 7 bases and 3 bases, with 21 bases remaining between them. The CDR3 bases are TGTGCCAGTAAAGGACAGTCCTTTAAACATGACTATGGCTACACCTTC. It encodes CASKGQSFKHDYGYTF.

The V and J genes are TRBV9 and TRBJ2-1; TRBD2 matches at 14 bases. V shed 2 bases and J 1 base; nucleotides not matched to a gene: 2. CDR3 length: 17 residues. Germline CDR1 is SGDLS and CDR2 is YYNGEE. The CDR3 loop is CASSVGLAGASYNEQFF. The CDR3 DNA is TGTGCCAGCAGCGTGGGACTAGCGGGGGCGTCCTACAATGAGCAGTTCTTC.

CDR3 sequence reads: CASSQGRLAGSYEQYF. The CDR3 region has the DNA TGCGCCAGCAGCCAAGGGAGACTAGCGGGCTCCTACGAGCAGTACTTC. The V call is TRBV4-1, the J call TRBJ2-7; 10 bases are a match to TRBD2. CDR3 length: 16 residues. CDR1 and CDR2 from the germline V gene are MGHRA and YSYEKL. Germline trimming cut 1 base from V and 0 bases from J; bases unmatched to any gene: 3.